Described below is a single T cell receptor (beta chain) sequence and its context. What it recognizes is unknown. This sample stems from a study of shared clonotypes between healthy human individuals. Study observations and caveats: Rarefaction curves obtained for sorted subsets showed sequencing incomplete despite large depth. Richness estimates generally favored naive over memory subsets.

Trimming removed 0 bases at V and 0 bases at J, with 8 bases between. The germline V gene has CDR1 MGHRA and CDR2 YSYEKL. The CDR3 covers 15 residues. A 200 ng quantity of DNA, some 30,000 T cell genomes, went into the sorted-subset replicate PCRs. Here immunoSEQ multiplex PCR was the method, and the copy in TCRdb shows in-frame clones only, minus some. The sample lists some 900,000 clones; 76% were seen once. This receptor was obtained from a man younger than 35 in good health. This chain joins TRBV4-1 and TRBJ1-2; a possible D gene is TRBD1 (5 bases). What was sequenced was memory CD4+ T cells sorted from blood. Subset here: CD45RA-negative fraction. CDR3 sequence: CASSQDGGANYGYTF. As DNA, the CDR3 is TGCGCCAGCAGCCAAGATGGGGGAGCTAACTATGGCTACACCTTC.